The source of this T cell receptor beta chain is a study of blood T cell repertoires in COVID-19. At the level of the study: There were acute and convalescent COVID-19 samples, and they came from the United States, Italy and Spain.

Germline V gene lookup returns CDR1 GTSNPN and CDR2 SVGIG (reference sequence). This CDR3 is built from 14 residues. V was pared by 3 bases and J by 4 bases, with 8 bases of the junction left unmatched. Measured with immunoSEQ multiplex PCR; TCRdb has only the in-frame clones, and not every one. The sample includes more than 250,000 clones, around 89% seen only once; the top ten take roughly 6%. One Seattle source followed patients from active infection through their disease course. What was sequenced was peripheral blood. This rearrangement joins TRBV30 to TRBJ2-5; TRBD2 agrees at 7 bases. This clonotype originated in a woman between 45 and 60 years old with COVID-19, enrolled during active disease. The CDR3 reads CAWRRELIRETQYF. The CDR3, as DNA: TGTGCCTGGAGGCGGGAGTTGATCCGAGAGACCCAGTACTTC.